The T cell receptor beta chain described here comes from a study of cytomegalovirus exposure and HLA in healthy donors. Study-level points and caveats: A later analysis revealed that TCR association rates differed between HLA loci, peaking at DRB1 and bottoming out at HLA-C. An analysis that was carried out later associated 16,000 or so TCR beta sequences with HLA alleles at 0.05 false discovery rate.

Germline CDR1 SGHRS, CDR2 YFSETQ. V lost 3 bases and J lost 2; bases outside the gene matches: 15. This CDR3 spans 18 amino acids. To note about this clone: Its cognate antigen is unknown.

The PCR was carried out with 60 Vbeta primers and 13 Jbeta primers. Sequenced by immunoSEQ multiplex PCR; TCRdb stores in-frame clones only, minus some. The table shows over 200,000 clones, with 77% occurring only once. This receptor was obtained from a woman aged 55 to 70 in good health and CMV-seropositive. The chain couples TRBV5-1 to TRBJ2-3; 7 bases are a match to TRBD2. The sequencing input was PBMCs. The CDR3 DNA is TGCGCCAGCAGCTCTCAGCGGGATGGGCGAAGTTACACAGATACGCAGTATTTT. Its protein product is CASSSQRDGRSYTDTQYF.